This is a list of T cell receptor beta chains from one sample in a study of response to subunit inactivated influenza vaccine. A single record per CDR3 protein comes from TCRdb applying MiXCR to the RT-PCR reads. The table records hundreds of thousands of distinct CDR3 sequences, more than 15% of them present only once. Specimen: CD4+ T cells sorted from PBMCs, collected about 24 months after vaccination. These receptors originate from a man aged 50 to 75 who received an inactivated influenza vaccine. The CDR3 runs from the conserved cysteine through the conserved F or W. Fields, in order: CDR3 protein, CDR3 DNA, V gene, J gene, D gene, clone size. A D gene is named only where the DNA matches it firmly. Some rows have no size entry. The others give once, few or many, or a class for an expanded clone.

CDR3 protein: CASSLGSGTAGNTIYF
CDR3 DNA: TGTGCCAGCAGCTTGGGTTCTGGGACAGCAGGAAACACCATATATTTT
V gene: TRBV5-8
J gene: TRBJ1-3
D gene: TRBD1
clone size: NA

CDR3 protein: CASRKDRSTYEQYF
CDR3 DNA: TGTGCCAGCAGGAAGGACAGGAGCACCTACGAGCAGTACTTC
V gene: TRBV6-1
J gene: TRBJ2-7
D gene: TRBD1
clone size: many

CDR3 protein: CASSQEAFTGTAYGYTF
CDR3 DNA: TGCGCCAGCAGCCAAGAAGCCTTTACCGGGACAGCCTATGGCTACACCTTC
V gene: TRBV4-3
J gene: TRBJ1-2
D gene: TRBD1
clone size: NA

CDR3 protein: CASRTRGQDTGELFF
CDR3 DNA: TGTGCCAGCAGGACCAGGGGGCAGGACACCGGGGAGCTGTTTTTT
V gene: TRBV12-3/TRBV12-4
J gene: TRBJ2-2
D gene: TRBD1
clone size: NA

CDR3 protein: CSAGDRGRGYGYTF
CDR3 DNA: TGCAGTGCTGGTGACAGGGGGCGCGGCTATGGCTACACCTTC
V gene: TRBV20-1
J gene: TRBJ1-2
D gene: TRBD1
clone size: NA

CDR3 protein: CASSSRRQPQHF
CDR3 DNA: TGTGCCAGCAGCAGTAGACGTCAGCCCCAGCATTTT
V gene: TRBV21-1
J gene: TRBJ1-5
D gene: NA
clone size: NA

CDR3 protein: CASSRTSGSGSDTQYF
CDR3 DNA: TGCGCCAGCAGCCGGACTAGCGGGAGTGGGTCAGATACGCAGTATTTT
V gene: TRBV5-1
J gene: TRBJ2-3
D gene: TRBD2
clone size: NA

CDR3 protein: CASSRGYNSPLHF
CDR3 DNA: TGTGCCAGCAGCCGTGGGTATAATTCACCCCTCCACTTT
V gene: TRBV5-5
J gene: TRBJ1-6
D gene: NA
clone size: many

CDR3 protein: CASSQDYMNEKLFF
CDR3 DNA: TGTGCCAGCAGCCAAGATTACATGAATGAAAAACTGTTTTTT
V gene: TRBV4-2
J gene: TRBJ1-4
D gene: NA
clone size: few

CDR3 protein: CAISENRGSGNTIYF
CDR3 DNA: TGTGCCATCAGTGAGAACAGAGGGTCGGGAAACACCATATATTTT
V gene: TRBV10-3
J gene: TRBJ1-3
D gene: NA
clone size: NA

CDR3 protein: CASSVGTAGSNQPQHF
CDR3 DNA: TGTGCCAGCAGTGTCGGGACAGCGGGGAGCAATCAGCCCCAGCATTTT
V gene: TRBV6-1
J gene: TRBJ1-5
D gene: TRBD1
clone size: NA

CDR3 protein: CSVLLADPKGTDTQYF
CDR3 DNA: TGCAGTGTGCTCCTAGCGGACCCCAAGGGCACAGATACGCAGTATTTT
V gene: TRBV20-1
J gene: TRBJ2-3
D gene: TRBD2
clone size: NA

CDR3 protein: CASSLGSSYGYTF
CDR3 DNA: TGTGCCAGCAGTTTGGGGTCAAGCTATGGCTACACCTTC
V gene: TRBV12-3/TRBV12-4
J gene: TRBJ1-2
D gene: NA
clone size: NA

CDR3 protein: CASSPNMGQETQYF
CDR3 DNA: TGTGCCAGCAGTCCTAACATGGGGCAAGAGACCCAGTACTTC
V gene: TRBV6-1
J gene: TRBJ2-5
D gene: NA
clone size: few

CDR3 protein: CASSGAPQETQYF
CDR3 DNA: TGTGCCAGCAGTGGAGCCCCCCAAGAGACCCAGTACTTC
V gene: TRBV7-7
J gene: TRBJ2-5
D gene: NA
clone size: few

CDR3 protein: CAWGGQGNRPQHF
CDR3 DNA: TGTGCCTGGGGCGGGCAGGGGAATCGGCCCCAGCATTTT
V gene: TRBV30
J gene: TRBJ1-5
D gene: NA
clone size: few

CDR3 protein: CSAREGHNEQFF
CDR3 DNA: TGCAGTGCTAGAGAAGGGCACAATGAGCAGTTCTTC
V gene: TRBV20-1
J gene: TRBJ2-1
D gene: NA
clone size: NA

CDR3 protein: CASRMQAEGIYEQYF
CDR3 DNA: TGCGCCAGCAGAATGCAAGCGGAGGGAATCTACGAGCAGTACTTC
V gene: TRBV5-1
J gene: TRBJ2-7
D gene: NA
clone size: few

CDR3 protein: CASSLVGQGGETQYF
CDR3 DNA: TGTGCCAGCAGTTTAGTCGGACAGGGTGGAGAGACCCAGTACTTC
V gene: TRBV28
J gene: TRBJ2-5
D gene: TRBD1
clone size: NA

CDR3 protein: CASSSISGTSGRVYEQYF
CDR3 DNA: TGTGCCAGCAGCTCTATATCCGGGACTAGCGGGAGAGTCTACGAGCAGTACTTC
V gene: TRBV7-6
J gene: TRBJ2-7
D gene: TRBD2
clone size: many

CDR3 protein: CSARVFLAGNYNEQFF
CDR3 DNA: TGCAGTGCTAGAGTCTTCCTAGCGGGGAACTACAATGAGCAGTTCTTC
V gene: TRBV20-1
J gene: TRBJ2-1
D gene: TRBD2
clone size: NA

CDR3 protein: CASSYTSGVSYEQYF
CDR3 DNA: TGTGCCAGCAGTTACACTAGCGGGGTCTCCTACGAGCAGTACTTC
V gene: TRBV6-5
J gene: TRBJ2-7
D gene: TRBD2
clone size: NA

CDR3 protein: CASWGHYEQYF
CDR3 DNA: TGTGCCAGCTGGGGACACTACGAGCAGTACTTC
V gene: TRBV6-1
J gene: TRBJ2-7
D gene: NA
clone size: NA

CDR3 protein: CSAGLASNEQFF
CDR3 DNA: TGCAGCGCAGGACTAGCGTCCAATGAGCAGTTCTTC
V gene: TRBV29-1
J gene: TRBJ2-1
D gene: TRBD2
clone size: few

CDR3 protein: CASSASGTMGYEQYF
CDR3 DNA: TGTGCCAGCAGTGCCTCCGGGACAATGGGTTACGAGCAGTACTTC
V gene: TRBV12-3/TRBV12-4
J gene: TRBJ2-7
D gene: NA
clone size: NA

CDR3 protein: CASSQQGHEQYF
CDR3 DNA: TGTGCCAGCAGCCAACAGGGGCACGAGCAGTACTTC
V gene: TRBV3-1
J gene: TRBJ2-7
D gene: NA
clone size: NA

CDR3 protein: CASSPATGYSRGGYTF
CDR3 DNA: TGTGCCAGCTCACCAGCGACAGGTTACTCAAGGGGAGGCTACACCTTC
V gene: TRBV18
J gene: TRBJ1-2
D gene: NA
clone size: NA

CDR3 protein: CASSFLINTEAFF
CDR3 DNA: TGTGCCAGCAGTTTCCTAATCAACACTGAAGCTTTCTTT
V gene: TRBV28
J gene: TRBJ1-1
D gene: NA
clone size: NA

CDR3 protein: CASSQGFQSSEQFF
CDR3 DNA: TGCGCCAGCAGCCAAGGTTTCCAAAGCAGTGAGCAGTTCTTC
V gene: TRBV4-3
J gene: TRBJ2-1
D gene: NA
clone size: few

CDR3 protein: CSVATRTYTDTQYF
CDR3 DNA: TGCAGCGTTGCGACAAGGACCTACACAGATACGCAGTATTTT
V gene: TRBV29-1
J gene: TRBJ2-3
D gene: NA
clone size: few

CDR3 protein: CASSPRQGRGAKNIQYF
CDR3 DNA: TGTGCCAGCAGTCCACGACAGGGGCGGGGGGCCAAAAACATTCAGTACTTC
V gene: TRBV27
J gene: TRBJ2-4
D gene: NA
clone size: few

CDR3 protein: CASSGGILQPALHF
CDR3 DNA: TGTGCCAGCAGTGGAGGGATTCTGCAGCCGGCCCTCCACTTT
V gene: TRBV12-3/TRBV12-4
J gene: TRBJ1-6
D gene: NA
clone size: NA

CDR3 protein: CASSHLDRGTEAFF
CDR3 DNA: TGCGCCAGCAGCCATTTAGACAGGGGCACTGAAGCTTTCTTT
V gene: TRBV4-3
J gene: TRBJ1-1
D gene: TRBD1
clone size: once

CDR3 protein: CASSKFSAGETYEQYF
CDR3 DNA: TGTGCCAGCAGCAAATTTTCGGCGGGGGAAACCTACGAGCAGTACTTC
V gene: TRBV3-1
J gene: TRBJ2-7
D gene: TRBD2
clone size: NA

CDR3 protein: CASSVAPSQYNEQFF
CDR3 DNA: TGTGCCAGCAGCGTAGCCCCCTCCCAATACAATGAGCAGTTCTTC
V gene: TRBV9
J gene: TRBJ2-1
D gene: NA
clone size: many

CDR3 protein: CASRGGLGPDTQYF
CDR3 DNA: TGCGCCAGCAGGGGGGGACTAGGCCCAGATACGCAGTATTTT
V gene: TRBV5-1
J gene: TRBJ2-3
D gene: TRBD2
clone size: NA

CDR3 protein: CSARSGRYNSPLHF
CDR3 DNA: TGCAGCGCACGCAGTGGGCGCTATAATTCACCCCTCCACTTT
V gene: TRBV29-1
J gene: TRBJ1-6
D gene: NA
clone size: medium-sized

CDR3 protein: CASSLGGGNEKLFF
CDR3 DNA: TGCGCCAGCAGCTTGGGTGGCGGTAATGAAAAACTGTTTTTT
V gene: TRBV5-1
J gene: TRBJ1-4
D gene: NA
clone size: few

CDR3 protein: CASSSSHPPDTQYF
CDR3 DNA: TGTGCCAGCAGTTCCAGCCACCCCCCAGATACGCAGTATTTT
V gene: TRBV6-5
J gene: TRBJ2-3
D gene: NA
clone size: NA

CDR3 protein: CASSQGTRDNEQFF
CDR3 DNA: TGTGCCAGCAGCCAGGGGACTAGGGACAATGAGCAGTTCTTC
V gene: TRBV7-3
J gene: TRBJ2-1
D gene: TRBD2
clone size: few

CDR3 protein: CASSLSGVRNEQYF
CDR3 DNA: TGCGCCAGCAGCTTGTCAGGGGTCAGGAACGAGCAGTACTTC
V gene: TRBV5-1
J gene: TRBJ2-7
D gene: NA
clone size: NA

CDR3 protein: CSAPRAGGYNEQFF
CDR3 DNA: TGCAGTGCGCCGAGGGCCGGAGGGTACAATGAGCAGTTCTTC
V gene: TRBV20-1
J gene: TRBJ2-1
D gene: NA
clone size: few

CDR3 protein: CSGSTNTGELFF
CDR3 DNA: TGCAGTGGTTCCACGAACACCGGGGAGCTGTTTTTT
V gene: TRBV20-1
J gene: TRBJ2-2
D gene: NA
clone size: NA

CDR3 protein: CASRPITGLTTNEKLFF
CDR3 DNA: TGTGCCAGCAGACCAATAACAGGGCTTACAACTAATGAAAAACTGTTTTTT
V gene: TRBV28
J gene: TRBJ1-4
D gene: NA
clone size: NA

CDR3 protein: CASSHRTSGTTTSTDTQYF
CDR3 DNA: TGCGCCAGCAGCCATCGGACTAGCGGGACGACTACTAGCACAGATACGCAGTATTTT
V gene: TRBV4-3
J gene: TRBJ2-3
D gene: TRBD2
clone size: many

CDR3 protein: CASSLLLLPQYF
CDR3 DNA: TGTGCCAGCAGCTTACTTCTCCTGCCCCAGTACTTC
V gene: TRBV7-2
J gene: TRBJ2-5
D gene: NA
clone size: NA

CDR3 protein: CASSALGSSGNTIYF
CDR3 DNA: TGTGCCAGCAGTGCCCTAGGGTCCTCTGGAAACACCATATATTTT
V gene: TRBV2
J gene: TRBJ1-3
D gene: NA
clone size: few

CDR3 protein: CASSLAPGVATSGDNNEQFF
CDR3 DNA: TGTGCCAGCAGCTTAGCCCCGGGTGTGGCGACTAGCGGGGATAACAATGAGCAGTTCTTC
V gene: TRBV7-6
J gene: TRBJ2-1
D gene: TRBD2
clone size: NA

CDR3 protein: CASSLRQGMRFSYEQYF
CDR3 DNA: TGTGCCAGCAGTTTAAGACAGGGGATGCGATTTTCCTACGAGCAGTACTTC
V gene: TRBV12-3/TRBV12-4
J gene: TRBJ2-7
D gene: TRBD1
clone size: NA

CDR3 protein: CASSSGLAGSSEQFF
CDR3 DNA: TGCGCCAGCAGCTCGGGACTAGCGGGATCCTCTGAGCAGTTCTTC
V gene: TRBV5-1
J gene: TRBJ2-1
D gene: TRBD2
clone size: NA

CDR3 protein: CAISSFSRDRGREQYF
CDR3 DNA: TGTGCCATCTCGAGTTTTTCCCGGGACAGGGGGCGCGAGCAGTACTTC
V gene: TRBV10-3
J gene: TRBJ2-7
D gene: TRBD1
clone size: NA

CDR3 protein: CASSHYRGLSYEQYF
CDR3 DNA: TGTGCCAGCAGCCACTATCGGGGCCTCTCCTACGAGCAGTACTTC
V gene: TRBV11-2
J gene: TRBJ2-7
D gene: NA
clone size: NA

CDR3 protein: CASSLQGSNYGYTF
CDR3 DNA: TGTGCCAGCAGTTTACAGGGATCTAACTATGGCTACACCTTC
V gene: TRBV12-3/TRBV12-4
J gene: TRBJ1-2
D gene: NA
clone size: few